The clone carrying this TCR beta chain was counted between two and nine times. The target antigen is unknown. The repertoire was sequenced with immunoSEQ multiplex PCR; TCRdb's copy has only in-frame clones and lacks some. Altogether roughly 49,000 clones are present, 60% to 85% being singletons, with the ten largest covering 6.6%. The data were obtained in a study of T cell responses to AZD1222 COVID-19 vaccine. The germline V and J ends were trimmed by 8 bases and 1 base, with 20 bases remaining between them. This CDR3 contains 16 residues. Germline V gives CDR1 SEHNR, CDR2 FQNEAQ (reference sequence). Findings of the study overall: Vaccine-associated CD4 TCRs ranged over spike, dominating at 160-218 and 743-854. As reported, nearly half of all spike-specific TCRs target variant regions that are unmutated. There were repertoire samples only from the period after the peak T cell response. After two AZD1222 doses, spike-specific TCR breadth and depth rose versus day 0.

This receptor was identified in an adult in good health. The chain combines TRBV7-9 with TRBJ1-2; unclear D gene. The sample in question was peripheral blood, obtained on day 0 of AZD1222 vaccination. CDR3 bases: TGTGCCAGCTATAACCCCTTCCGCACCTTTAACTATGGCTACACCTTC. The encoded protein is CASYNPFRTFNYGYTF.